This T cell receptor (beta chain) was recorded in a study of cytomegalovirus exposure and HLA in healthy donors (dated by TCRdb to about 2017). With regard to the full study: The 700 or so repertoires of the first cohort and the 110 or so validation repertoires were produced on the same platform, according to a later analysis. The study aimed to test whether signatures of past pathogen exposure could be identified by cataloging public T cell receptors. In addition to the first cohort of several hundred subjects, a separate validation cohort of 120 different subjects was used. To predict cytomegalovirus infection status, the study brought together high-throughput TCR immunosequencing, statistical association of individual TCRs with disease status, and machine learning.

To note about this clone: There is no known antigen for this receptor. Per-nucleotide qualities are absent, and no much larger clonotype sits a single base away.

Donors formed part of the validation cohort, which comprised 120 subjects and was distinct from the first cohort of fewer than 750 subjects. Taken from cysteine to phenylalanine, the CDR3 has 14 residues. The DNA shown is the 42-base CDR3, in frame from base 1. Results and caveats for the whole study, not just this receptor: The authors suggested that the approach could potentially be extended to other disease states and immunological phenotypes. The classifier was reported to diagnose cytomegalovirus status with high specificity and sensitivity in both the original cohort and the validation cohort. The study listed approximately 160 TCR beta chains as associated with cytomegalovirus. A later analysis lacked HLA typing for the validation cohort, so it scored co-occurrence in that cohort across all 110 or so repertoires. Most TCR sequences were observed very rarely across donors, whereas some public TCRs were present in many individuals. Subsequent analysis determined that TCRs grouped into clusters in the first cohort also showed a tendency toward co-occurrence across the roughly 120 validation repertoires, and approximately 94% of cluster scores exceeded 0. In vitro tests confirmed that a few of the cytomegalovirus-associated TCR beta chains recognize cytomegalovirus antigens.

The library was made by the immunoSEQ multiplex PCR assay. Concerning the study's data processing: A statistical classification framework was developed to diagnose cytomegalovirus status using the catalog of TCR beta chain sequences. TCRdb re-hosts the immuneACCESS table, in-frame sequences only. Its copies lack some clones; in the studies checked, an unresolved V gene accounts for under half of them, and the cause for the rest is not known. V and J calls and clone size follow that table, whereas D and trimming were derived from the DNA. The sample profile shows 120,000 or so clones; around nine tenths of them were found once. The ten largest clones take up approximately 2% of the sample.

The chain employs TRBV21-1 and TRBJ2-7; the D segment call TRBD2 is taken from the table without a DNA check. TRBV21-1 is noted as a pseudogene. The sequencing input was PBMCs. The receptor was derived from a woman aged 18-30 years in good health and CMV-seronegative. The CDR3 loop reads CATNNGRGNYEQYF. The bases read TGTGCCACTAACAACGGGAGGGGGAACTACGAGCAGTACTTC.